The 9 T cell receptor beta chains given below trace back to one sample, sequenced in a study of shared clonotypes between healthy human individuals. Using immunoSEQ multiplex PCR, the repertoire was profiled, and TCRdb retains in-frame clones only, with some absent. The data hold 2 million or so clones, with 85% to 95% observed a single time. The sequencing input was naive CD4+ T cells sorted from blood. Noted subset: CD45RA+ positively selected. All receptors derive from a man aged 18 to 30 in good health.

The gene calls are TRBV4-3 and TRBJ2-7, with TRBD1 identical over 9 bases. V shed 1 base, J shed 4 bases, and the junction held 5 bases outside the gene matches. Germline CDR1 reads LGHNA; CDR2 reads YSLEER. CDR3 length: 15 residues. The CDR3 DNA sequence: TGCGCCAGCAGCCAAGCGTGGACAGGGGAGTACGAGCAGTACTTC. Translated, it gives CASSQAWTGEYEQYF.

The chain employs TRBV7-9 and TRBJ2-7, with 13 positions matching TRBD2. The CDR3 has 15 amino acids. J gave up 7 bases and V 2 bases, and 5 bases lay outside the gene matches. The germline gives CDR1 SEHNR, CDR2 FQNEAQ (reference sequence). The CDR3 coding sequence is TGTGCCAGCAGCTTATTGGGGACTAGCGGGGTTGAGCAGTACTTC. This encodes CASSLLGTSGVEQYF.

The genes are TRBV18 and TRBJ1-6; 7 nucleotides align to TRBD1. V dropped 3 bases and J dropped 0; count of bases not matched to a gene: 2. CDR1 and CDR2 (germline): KGHSH, LQKENI. This CDR3 is 16 amino acids long. Here the CDR3 DNA reads TGTGCCAGCTCACCTACAGGGGTCTCCTATAATTCACCCCTCCACTTT. Its protein product is CASSPTGVSYNSPLHF. The whole variable domain, remainder taken from reference TRBV18 and TRBJ1-6, is NAGVMQNPRHLVRRRGQEARLRCSPMKGHSHVYWYRQLPEEGLKFMVYLQKENIIDESGMPKERFSAEFPKEGPSILRIQQVVRGDSAAYFCASSPTGVSYNSPLHFGNGTRLTVT.

The chain couples TRBV27 to TRBJ2-2; the D is unclear. V lost 2 bases and J 4 bases, leaving 11 bases between the germline ends. This CDR3 has 15 amino acids. CDR1 is MNHEY and CDR2 is SMNVEV in the germline V gene (reference sequence). The DNA of the CDR3 is TGTGCCAGCAGTTTAGATGGGATCCCCACCGGGGAGCTGTTTTTT. Translation gives CASSLDGIPTGELFF.

The gene calls are TRBV4-3 and TRBJ2-7; TRBD1 matches at 8 bases. V was clipped by 5 bases and J by 3 bases; unmatched bases: 9. The CDR3 extends over 15 amino acids. CDR1 and CDR2 (germline): LGHNA, YSLEER. In DNA form, the CDR3 reads TGCGCCAGCAGCGGTTGGACAGGGTATTACTACGAGCAGTACTTC. As protein: CASSGWTGYYYEQYF.

There are a few counts of this clone. The sample contains more than one DNA sequence encoding this CDR3. The rearrangement joins TRBV28 to TRBJ1-2; a possible D gene is TRBD1 (6 bases). With 2 bases removed from V and 5 bases from J, the gap between germline ends came to 12 bases. There are 14 residues in the CDR3. CDR1 is MDHEN and CDR2 is SYDVKM in the germline V gene. The CDR3 spells CASSLGGQGYGYTF. For the CDR3, the DNA is TGTGCCAGCAGTTTAGGGGGCCAGGGGTATGGCTACACCTTC.

The chain couples TRBV13 to TRBJ1-5; 9 positions match TRBD1. With 0 bases clipped from V and 9 bases from J, the junction kept 9 bases outside the gene matches. Germline values: CDR1 PRHDT, CDR2 FYEKMQ (reference sequence). The CDR3 consists of 16 residues. CDR3 region: CASSLGRTGAVRPQHF. DNA of the CDR3: TGTGCCAGCAGCTTAGGCAGGACAGGGGCAGTGAGGCCCCAGCATTTT.

This chain joins TRBV7-9 and TRBJ2-3, with D possibly TRBD2 on 6 matching bases. The CDR3 is 15 amino acids. In germline, CDR1 is SEHNR, CDR2 FQNEAQ (reference sequence). V dropped 2 bases and J dropped 2 bases, with 11 bases sitting between them. CDR3 in amino acids: CASSLMEGSTDTQYF. CDR3 DNA sequence: TGTGCCAGCAGCTTAATGGAGGGGTCCACAGATACGCAGTATTTT.

CDR3 DNA sequence: TGTGCCAGCAGCGGAGGGGCGGGCAATCAGCCCCAGCATTTT. Amino acid sequence: CASSGGAGNQPQHF. V usage is TRBV9 and J usage is TRBJ1-5; possibly TRBD1 for D (5 bases). With 3 bases removed from V and 2 bases from J, the gap between germline ends came to 9 bases. Per the germline V gene, CDR1 is SGDLS and CDR2 is YYNGEE. The CDR3 contains 14 residues. Variable domain in full (rest from reference TRBV9 and TRBJ1-5): DSGVTQTPKHLITATGQRVTLRCSPRSGDLSVYWYQQSLDQGLQFLIQYYNGEERAKGNILERFSAQQFPDLHSELNLSSLELGDSALYFCASSGGAGNQPQHFGDGTRLSIL.